Below are 16 T cell receptor beta chains sequenced from a single sample in a study of CD8+CD57+ T cells in acquired aplastic anemia. Genomic DNA served as template for TCR beta VDJ and CDR3 profiling. TCRdb reprocessed the reads via MiXCR and lists one record per CDR3 protein. There are approximately 200,000 distinct CDR3 sequences in the sample; roughly 53% occur only once, and about 20% lies in the top ten. Before being chosen for sequencing, patients had shown CD8+CD57+ cell expansion by flow cytometry. The sequencing sample was made of sorted CD4+, CD8+, or CD8+CD57+ T cells (not recorded which) from PBMCs. Every receptor here comes from a human donor with aplastic anemia.

This CDR3 is CAITPGQGFHEQFF. Here the CDR3 DNA reads TGTGCCATCACTCCGGGACAGGGGTTCCATGAGCAGTTCTTC. J is TRBJ2-1 and V is TRBV10-3, with 10 nucleotides matching TRBD1. Per germline, CDR1 ENHRY and CDR2 SYGVKD. There are 14 residues in the CDR3. The trim removed 7 bases at V and 8 bases at J, leaving 8 bases unmatched.

Worth noting for this clonotype: A much larger clone lies one base from this, so it may be a read error. The CDR3 nucleotides read TGTGCCAGCAGGCCGACAGGGTGGGGCGGGGAGCTGTCTTTT. Amino acids: CASRPTGWGGELSF. This sequence joins TRBV6-7 and TRBJ2-2; TRBD1 might be the D (7 bases). TRBV6-7 qualifies as an ORF whose function is uncertain. The CDR3 spans 14 residues.

The V gene is TRBV2, the J gene TRBJ2-3; D is possibly TRBD2 (6 bases). The CDR3 spans 15 residues. Germline assignment: CDR1 SNHLY and CDR2 FYNNEI. Trimming cost V 2 bases and J 0 bases, with 9 bases left between them. Here the CDR3 reads CASSEFGTSTDTQYF. CDR3 nucleotide sequence: TGTGCCAGCAGTGAATTTGGGACTAGCACAGATACGCAGTATTTT. The entire variable domain, with the rest obtained from reference TRBV2 and TRBJ2-3, is as follows: EPEVTQTPSHQVTQMGQEVILRCVPISNHLYFYWYRQILGQKVEFLVSFYNNEISEKSEIFDDQFSVERPDGSNFTLKIRSTKLEDSAMYFCASSEFGTSTDTQYFGPGTRLTVL.

This clonotype was detected many times. CDR3 DNA: TGCGCCAGCAGCTTAACAGGGGGCGCATCTTCCTATGGCTACACCTTC. Protein sequence: CASSLTGGASSYGYTF. This chain links TRBV5-1 with TRBJ1-2, with TRBD1 matching over 9 bases. Per the germline V gene, CDR1 is SGHRS and CDR2 is YFSETQ. Trimming took 2 bases from V and 4 from J; bases not matched to a gene: 9. The CDR3 runs 16 residues.

This chain joins TRBV19 and TRBJ2-7, with 7 positions matching TRBD1. V lost 5 bases to trimming and J lost 3 bases; unmatched junction nucleotides: 4. The V gene's germline CDR1 is LNHDA and CDR2 SQIVND (reference sequence). The CDR3 has 13 amino acids. The CDR3 protein is CASSQQGLYEQYF. The CDR3 DNA sequence: TGTGCCAGTAGTCAACAGGGGCTCTACGAGCAGTACTTC.

This clonotype came up many times. This chain joins TRBV5-1 and TRBJ1-2; D not resolved. Germline CDR1 reads SGHRS; CDR2 reads YFSETQ. Trimming removed 2 bases at V and 0 bases at J, with 8 bases between. This CDR3 spans 14 amino acids. For the CDR3, the DNA is TGCGCCAGCAGCTTTCAAGGATCTAACTATGGCTACACCTTC. Translation: CASSFQGSNYGYTF.

The chain joins TRBV7-8 to TRBJ1-4; a weak D match, TRBD1 (5 bases). The V gene's germline CDR1 is SGHVS and CDR2 FQNEAQ. The CDR3 sequence is 15 residues long. V was pared by 6 bases and J by 7 bases, with 18 bases between. CDR3 in amino acids: CASSPIPRAGEKLFF. The CDR3 coding sequence is TGTGCCAGCAGTCCCATACCCAGGGCGGGTGAAAAACTGTTTTTT.

This clonotype occurred many times. V is TRBV5-1 and J is TRBJ2-1, with 10 bases aligning to TRBD2. CDR3 size: 15 residues. The ends lost 0 bases at V and 6 bases at J; junction bases unmatched: 3. CDR1 and CDR2 from the germline V gene are SGHRS and YFSETQ. The CDR3 DNA reads TGCGCCAGCAGCTTGGGAGCGGGGGGGCTCAATGAGCAGTTCTTC. Its protein is CASSLGAGGLNEQFF.

The V gene is TRBV20-1, the J gene TRBJ2-3; tentative D call: TRBD1 (5 bases). The DNA end lines up better with TRBJ1-5; the J call may be wrong. The V gene's germline CDR1 is DFQATT and CDR2 SNEGSKA (reference sequence). The CDR3 consists of 15 residues. CDR3 amino acids: CSAIDRASGTDTQHF. In nucleotides, the CDR3 is TGCAGTGCTATTGACAGAGCCTCCGGCACAGATACGCAGCATTTT.

The rearrangement links TRBV7-8 to TRBJ2-5, with TRBD1 identical over 7 bases. The length of the CDR3 is 15 residues. Per the germline V gene, CDR1 is SGHVS and CDR2 is FQNEAQ. Unmatched junction bases numbered 7, after V lost 1 base and J lost 5 bases. CDR3 loop: CASSLVRGSGETQYF. In DNA, the CDR3 is TGTGCCAGCAGCTTAGTCAGGGGGTCAGGGGAGACCCAGTACTTC.

Ten or more counts support this clonotype. The chain carries TRBV29-1 and TRBJ1-5; possibly TRBD1 for D (6 bases). The CDR3 is made up of 13 amino acids. Germline CDR1 is SQVTM and CDR2 is ANQGSEA. Trimming shortened V by 6 bases and J by 6 bases, and 15 bases separated the two germline ends. CDR3 DNA sequence: TGCAGCGTCTCTCAGGTCAGGGGTCAGCCCCAGCATTTT. This encodes CSVSQVRGQPQHF.

This clonotype appeared many times. The chain carries TRBV15 and TRBJ1-2; D remains unclear. The germline V gene has CDR1 LNHNV and CDR2 YYDKDF (reference sequence). V lost 0 bases, J lost 0 bases, and 8 bases lay in between. The CDR3 has 15 residues. The CDR3 region is CATSRERESNYGYTF. CDR3 coding DNA: TGTGCCACCAGCAGAGAACGAGAATCTAACTATGGCTACACCTTC.

In its sample, this clonotype was seen many times. The chain couples TRBV7-9 to TRBJ1-2; D possibly corresponds to TRBD1 (5 bases). V was pared by 3 bases and J by 0 bases, with 11 bases between. This CDR3 is 15 amino acids long. CDR1 and CDR2 (germline): SEHNR, FQNEAQ (reference sequence). The CDR3 loop is CASSFGTEANYGYTF. The CDR3 DNA is TGTGCCAGCAGCTTCGGGACGGAAGCTAACTATGGCTACACCTTC. The full variable domain, with the rest looked up from reference TRBV7-9 and TRBJ1-2, is DTGVSQNPRHKITKRGQNVTFRCDPISEHNRLYWYRQTLGQGPEFLTYFQNEAQLEKSRLLSDRFSAERPKGSFSTLEIQRTEQGDSAMYLCASSFGTEANYGYTFGSGTRLTVV.

The J gene is TRBJ2-5, the V gene TRBV5-4, with D tentatively TRBD1 (7 bases). Per germline, CDR1 SGHNT and CDR2 YYREEE (reference sequence). Trimming took off 7 bases at V and 6 bases at J, with 22 bases between the two ends. The CDR3 runs to 15 residues. The CDR3 loop reads CASSPEEGAWKTQYF. The CDR3 DNA follows: TGTGCCAGCTCCCCGGAGGAGGGGGCCTGGAAGACCCAGTACTTC.

The chain carries TRBV9 and TRBJ1-5; the D is unclear. In germline, CDR1 is SGDLS, CDR2 YYNGEE. CDR3 length: 15 residues. The ends were cut back, 3 bases at V and 1 base at J, with 11 bases in the middle. Written as DNA, the CDR3 is TGTGCCAGCAGCGGGGGAGGGTCCAGCAATCAGCCCCAGCATTTT. Its protein product is CASSGGGSSNQPQHF.

Comment on this clonotype: A much larger clone sits a single nucleotide away, making a read error possible. This rearrangement joins TRBV12-3 or TRBV12-4 to TRBJ1-2; D uncertain. V lost 6 bases and J 2 bases, leaving 16 bases between the germline ends. This CDR3 is built from 15 residues. CDR3 nucleotides: TGTGCCAGCAGAATCCGGGTACAGACGAACTATGGCTACACCTTC. The encoded protein is CASRIRVQTNYGYTF.